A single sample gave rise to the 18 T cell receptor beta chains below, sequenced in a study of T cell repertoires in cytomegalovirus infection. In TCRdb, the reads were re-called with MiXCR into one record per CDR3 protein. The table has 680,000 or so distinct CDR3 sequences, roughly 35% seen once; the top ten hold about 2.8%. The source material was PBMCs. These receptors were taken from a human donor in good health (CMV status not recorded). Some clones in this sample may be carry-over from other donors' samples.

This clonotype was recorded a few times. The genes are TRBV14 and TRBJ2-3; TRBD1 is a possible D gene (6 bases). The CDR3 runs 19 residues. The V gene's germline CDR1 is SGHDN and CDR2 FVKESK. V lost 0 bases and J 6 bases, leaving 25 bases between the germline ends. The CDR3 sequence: CASSQDLWGTLTLRDTQYF. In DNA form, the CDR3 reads TGTGCCAGCAGCCAAGATCTGTGGGGGACACTTACCTTGAGGGATACGCAGTATTTT.

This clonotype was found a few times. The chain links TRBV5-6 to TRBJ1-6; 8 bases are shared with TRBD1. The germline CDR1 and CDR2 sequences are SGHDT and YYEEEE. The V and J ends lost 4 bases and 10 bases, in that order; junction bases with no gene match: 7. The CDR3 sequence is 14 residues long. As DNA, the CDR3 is TGTGCCAGCAGCGAGACCGGGACAGGATCACCCCTCCACTTT. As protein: CASSETGTGSPLHF.

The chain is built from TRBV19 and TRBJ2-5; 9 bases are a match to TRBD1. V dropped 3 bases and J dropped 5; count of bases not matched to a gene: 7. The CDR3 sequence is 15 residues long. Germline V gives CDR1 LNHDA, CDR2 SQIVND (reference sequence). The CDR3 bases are TGTGCCAGTAGTATGTCCCAGGGGACAGGGGAGACCCAGTACTTC. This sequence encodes CASSMSQGTGETQYF.

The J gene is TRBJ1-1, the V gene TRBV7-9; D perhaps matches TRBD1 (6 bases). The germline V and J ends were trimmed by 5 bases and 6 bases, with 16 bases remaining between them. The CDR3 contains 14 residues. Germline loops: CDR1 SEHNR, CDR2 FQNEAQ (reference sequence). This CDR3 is CASSRPQGLPEAFF. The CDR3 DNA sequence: TGTGCCAGCAGCCGACCCCAGGGGCTCCCTGAAGCTTTCTTT.

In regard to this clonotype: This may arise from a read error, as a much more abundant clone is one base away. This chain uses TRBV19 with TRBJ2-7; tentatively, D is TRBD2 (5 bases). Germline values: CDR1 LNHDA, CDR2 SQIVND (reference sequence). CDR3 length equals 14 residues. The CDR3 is CASSLRGSSYKQYF. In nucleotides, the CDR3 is TGTGCCAGTAGTCTGCGCGGGTCATCCTACAAGCAGTACTTC.

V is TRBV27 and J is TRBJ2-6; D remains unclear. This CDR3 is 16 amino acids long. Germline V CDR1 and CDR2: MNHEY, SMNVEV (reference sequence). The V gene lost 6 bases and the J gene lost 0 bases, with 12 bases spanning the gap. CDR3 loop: CASSHELTSGANVLTF. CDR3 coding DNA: TGTGCCAGCAGCCACGAATTAACCTCTGGGGCCAACGTCCTGACTTTC. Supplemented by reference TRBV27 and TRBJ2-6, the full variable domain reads EAQVTQNPRYLITVTGKKLTVTCSQNMNHEYMSWYRQDPGLGLRQIYYSMNVEVTDKGDVPEGYKVSRKEKRNFPLILESPSPNQTSLYFCASSHELTSGANVLTFGAGSRLTVL.

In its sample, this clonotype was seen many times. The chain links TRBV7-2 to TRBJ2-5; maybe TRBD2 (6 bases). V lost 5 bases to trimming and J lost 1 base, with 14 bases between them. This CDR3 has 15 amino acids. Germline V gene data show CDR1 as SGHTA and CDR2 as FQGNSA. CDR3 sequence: CASSPGTVIQETQYF. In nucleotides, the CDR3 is TGTGCCAGCAGCCCCGGGACTGTGATCCAAGAGACCCAGTACTTC.

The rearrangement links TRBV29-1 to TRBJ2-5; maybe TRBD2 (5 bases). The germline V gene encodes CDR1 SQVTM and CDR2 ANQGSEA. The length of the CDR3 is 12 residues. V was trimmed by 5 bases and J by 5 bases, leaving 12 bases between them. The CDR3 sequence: CSVRGSSETQYF. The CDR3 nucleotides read TGCAGCGTTCGGGGTTCTTCGGAGACCCAGTACTTC.

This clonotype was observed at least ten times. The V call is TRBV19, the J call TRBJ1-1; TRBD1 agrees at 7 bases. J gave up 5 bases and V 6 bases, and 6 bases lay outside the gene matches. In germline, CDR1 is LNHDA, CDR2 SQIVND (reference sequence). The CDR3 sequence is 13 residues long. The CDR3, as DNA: TGTGCCAGTAGCCGACAGGGTTGGACTGAAGCTTTCTTT. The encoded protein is CASSRQGWTEAFF. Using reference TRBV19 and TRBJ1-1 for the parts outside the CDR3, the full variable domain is DGGITQSPKYLFRKEGQNVTLSCEQNLNHDAMYWYRQDPGQGLRLIYYSQIVNDFQKGDIAEGYSVSREKKESFPLTVTSAQKNPTAFYLCASSRQGWTEAFFGQGTRLTVV.

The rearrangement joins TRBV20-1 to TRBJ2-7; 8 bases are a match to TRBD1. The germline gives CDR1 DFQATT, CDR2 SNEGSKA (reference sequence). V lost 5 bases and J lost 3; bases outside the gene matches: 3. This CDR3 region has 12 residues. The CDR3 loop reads CSAATGGYEQYF. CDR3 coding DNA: TGCAGTGCTGCTACAGGGGGCTACGAGCAGTACTTC.

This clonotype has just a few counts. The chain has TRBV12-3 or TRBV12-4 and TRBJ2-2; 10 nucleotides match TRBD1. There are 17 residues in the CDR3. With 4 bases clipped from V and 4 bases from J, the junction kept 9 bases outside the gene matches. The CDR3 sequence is CASSSLPGQGSTGELFF. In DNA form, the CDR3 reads TGTGCCAGCAGTTCTTTGCCGGGACAGGGGAGCACCGGGGAGCTGTTTTTT.

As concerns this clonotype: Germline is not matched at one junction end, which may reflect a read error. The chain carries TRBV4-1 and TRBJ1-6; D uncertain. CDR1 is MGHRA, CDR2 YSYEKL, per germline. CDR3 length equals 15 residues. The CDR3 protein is CASSQDGRAYSPLQF. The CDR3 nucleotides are TGCGCCAGCAGCCAAGACGGCCGGGCCTATTCTCCCCTCCAGTTT.

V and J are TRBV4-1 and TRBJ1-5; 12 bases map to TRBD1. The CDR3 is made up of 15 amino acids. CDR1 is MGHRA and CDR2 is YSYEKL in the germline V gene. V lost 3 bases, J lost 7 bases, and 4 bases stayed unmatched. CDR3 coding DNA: TGCGCCAGCAGCCAGGGACAGGGGGCCCTACAGCCCCAGCATTTT. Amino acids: CASSQGQGALQPQHF.

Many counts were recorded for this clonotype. CDR3: CASSSRDSHAEEQYF. For the CDR3, the DNA is TGTGCCAGCAGTTCCCGGGACAGTCACGCGGAAGAGCAGTACTTC. The chain is built from TRBV7-3 and TRBJ2-7, with 7 bases lining up with TRBD1. Germline V gives CDR1 SGHTA, CDR2 FQGTGA. Trimming at V came to 6 bases and at J to 7 bases, leaving 15 bases not matched to a gene. The CDR3 spans 15 residues.

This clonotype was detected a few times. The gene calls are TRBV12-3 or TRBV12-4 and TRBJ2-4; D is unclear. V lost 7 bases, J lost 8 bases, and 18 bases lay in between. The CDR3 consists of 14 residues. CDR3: CASTKTRRVDIQYF. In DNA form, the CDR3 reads TGTGCCAGCACCAAAACCCGAAGGGTCGACATTCAGTACTTC.

The CDR3 bases are TGTGCCAGCAGCTTAGACAGGGGATTCACGGATACGCAGTATTTT. This sequence encodes CASSLDRGFTDTQYF. The V and J genes are TRBV7-8 and TRBJ2-3, with 7 bases lining up with TRBD1. V was pared by 1 base and J by 6 bases, with 7 bases of the junction left unmatched. CDR3 length equals 15 residues. From germline, CDR1 is SGHVS and CDR2 FQNEAQ.

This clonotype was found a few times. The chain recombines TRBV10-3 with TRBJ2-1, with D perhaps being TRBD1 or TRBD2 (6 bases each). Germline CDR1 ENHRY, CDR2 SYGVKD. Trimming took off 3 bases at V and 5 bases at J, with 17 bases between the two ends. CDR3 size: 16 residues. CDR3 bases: TGTGCCATCAGTGAACCCAGGGGACTTCGGGACAATGAGCAGTTCTTC. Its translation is CAISEPRGLRDNEQFF.

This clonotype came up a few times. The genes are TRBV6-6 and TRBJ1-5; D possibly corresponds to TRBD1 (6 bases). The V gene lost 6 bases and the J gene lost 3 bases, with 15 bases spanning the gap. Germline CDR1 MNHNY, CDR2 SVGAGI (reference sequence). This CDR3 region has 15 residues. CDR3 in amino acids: CASRPRTDPNQPQHF. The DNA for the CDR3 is TGTGCCAGCAGGCCCCGGACAGATCCCAATCAGCCCCAGCATTTT.